A single sample gave rise to the 28 T cell receptor beta chains below, sequenced in a study of response to subunit inactivated influenza vaccine. Via MiXCR, TCRdb re-called the RT-PCR reads, giving one row per CDR3 protein. The table records more than 700,000 distinct CDR3 sequences, around 20% of them present only once. The material sequenced was PBMCs from blood, taken roughly 5 days after vaccination. These receptors were obtained from a man aged 50 to 60 who received an inactivated influenza vaccine.

There are a few counts of this clonotype. This chain uses TRBV28 with TRBJ2-7, with 7 bases identical to TRBD2. Germline V gives CDR1 MDHEN, CDR2 SYDVKM. This CDR3 has 15 amino acids. V lost 5 bases and J lost 5; bases outside the gene matches: 12. CDR3: CASSPGGSGTHEQYF. The DNA for the CDR3 is TGTGCCAGCAGTCCCGGTGGAAGCGGGACCCACGAGCAGTACTTC.

The chain links TRBV7-9 to TRBJ2-2; D is possibly TRBD1 (6 bases). The CDR3 has 16 amino acids. Trimming pared 3 bases from V and 3 bases from J, leaving 14 bases between. The germline gives CDR1 SEHNR, CDR2 FQNEAQ (reference sequence). The DNA of the CDR3 is TGTGCCAGCAGCTTCCTCCGGGACACATACACCGGGGAGCTGTTTTTT. It codes for CASSFLRDTYTGELFF.

There are a few counts of this clonotype. The genes are TRBV6-1 and TRBJ1-6, with TRBD1 identical over 9 bases. Germline trimming cut 6 bases from V and 7 bases from J; bases unmatched to any gene: 10. The CDR3 loop spans 16 amino acids. Per germline, CDR1 MNHNS and CDR2 SASEGT. Here the CDR3 DNA reads TGTGCCAGCAGCCCCCCGGGACAGGGTAACAATTCACCCCTCCACTTT. Translation gives CASSPPGQGNNSPLHF.

This clonotype was seen more than once but under ten times. The chain uses TRBV10-3 and TRBJ2-5; D ambiguous. The CDR3 has 12 amino acids. The V gene's germline CDR1 is ENHRY and CDR2 SYGVKD. Deletions cut 2 bases from V and 5 bases from J, with 6 bases between. CDR3: CAISEGSETQYF. The CDR3 DNA sequence: TGTGCCATCAGTGAGGGGTCCGAGACCCAGTACTTC.

This clonotype occurred a few times. The chain carries TRBV3-1 and TRBJ2-3; 12 bases map to TRBD2. V was clipped by 1 base and J by 4 bases; unmatched bases: 9. CDR1 is LGHDT and CDR2 is YNNKEL in the germline V gene (reference sequence). The CDR3 spans 18 residues. In nucleotides, the CDR3 is TGTGCCAGCAGCCAAGGACGGACTAGCGGGGATTTTGCAGATACGCAGTATTTT. Its protein product is CASSQGRTSGDFADTQYF.

The chain has TRBV4-1 and TRBJ1-6; 8 bases align to TRBD1. The CDR3 totals 15 residues. Germline V lookup: CDR1 MGHRA, CDR2 YSYEKL. The V gene end was trimmed by 4 bases and the J gene end by 8 bases; junction bases not matched to a gene: 7. The CDR3: CASSLTGTGYSPLHF. The CDR3 coding sequence is TGCGCCAGCAGCCTCACCGGGACAGGTTATTCACCCCTCCACTTT.

This clonotype appeared a few times. Here the CDR3 reads CASSPRRQGPYNEQFF. CDR3 bases: TGTGCCAGCAGTCCCCGTAGGCAGGGCCCGTACAATGAGCAGTTCTTC. The V gene is TRBV6-2 or TRBV6-3, the J gene TRBJ2-1, with a tentative D call TRBD1 (5 bases). From germline, CDR1 is MNHEY and CDR2 SVGEGT. The CDR3 spans 16 residues. The V end lost 5 bases, the J end lost 4 bases, and 18 bases lay between the germline ends.

As DNA, the CDR3 is TGTGCCAGCAGTTACAATCTTTACGGGAGGGAGCCCCAGCATTTT. Its protein is CASSYNLYGREPQHF. The chain carries TRBV6-2 or TRBV6-3 and TRBJ1-5; no definite D call. The CDR3 length is 15 residues. Per the germline V gene, CDR1 is MNHEY and CDR2 is SVGEGT. Trimming pared 2 bases from V and 8 bases from J, leaving 16 bases between.

This chain connects TRBV24-1 to TRBJ2-3, with 9 bases fitting TRBD1. The length of the CDR3 is 17 residues. Per germline, CDR1 KGHDR and CDR2 SFDVKD. V gave up 4 bases and J gave up 3 bases; unmatched junction bases: 10. The CDR3, as DNA: TGTGCCACCAGTGACCCCGGGACAGGGACTTCGACAGATACGCAGTATTTT. Protein sequence: CATSDPGTGTSTDTQYF.

As DNA, the CDR3 is TGTGCCAGCAGGAGGGCAGGCAATCAGCCCCAGCATTTT. Its translation: CASRRAGNQPQHF. V and J are TRBV2 and TRBJ1-5; no reliable D call. Germline CDR1 is SNHLY and CDR2 is FYNNEI. The CDR3 extends over 13 amino acids. The ends were cut back, 6 bases at V and 2 bases at J, with 8 bases in the middle. Supplemented by reference TRBV2 and TRBJ1-5, the full variable domain reads EPEVTQTPSHQVTQMGQEVILRCVPISNHLYFYWYRQILGQKVEFLVSFYNNEISEKSEIFDDQFSVERPDGSNFTLKIRSTKLEDSAMYFCASRRAGNQPQHFGDGTRLSIL.

The gene calls are TRBV4-2 and TRBJ2-3; 7 nucleotides agree with TRBD2. Germline-derived CDR1 and CDR2 are LGHNA and YNFKEQ. This CDR3 has 17 amino acids. V trimming: 1 base; J trimming: 1 base; junction bases outside the gene matches: 8. The CDR3 DNA is TGTGCCAGCAGCCAAGGAAGCCAGGCGGGGGGCACAGATACGCAGTATTTT. The encoded protein is CASSQGSQAGGTDTQYF.

This clonotype was found a few times. The gene calls are TRBV19 and TRBJ1-5, with a tentative D call TRBD1 (5 bases). From germline, CDR1 is LNHDA and CDR2 SQIVND (reference sequence). Trimming left V 1 base short and J 7 bases short, with 14 bases between. The CDR3 covers 15 residues. CDR3 residues: CASSIVQGRLQPQHF. Here the CDR3 DNA reads TGTGCCAGTAGTATAGTTCAGGGACGATTGCAGCCCCAGCATTTT.

The chain links TRBV5-1 to TRBJ2-1; TRBD1 is a possible D gene (5 bases). CDR1 and CDR2 (germline): SGHRS, YFSETQ. The CDR3 is 13 residues long. Between the trimmed V and J ends, which lost 4 bases and 8 bases, there was a span of 13 bases. This CDR3 reads CASSQQGSDEQFF. CDR3 nucleotide sequence: TGCGCCAGCAGCCAGCAGGGTTCCGATGAGCAGTTCTTC.

The chain links TRBV2 to TRBJ2-1; D possibly corresponds to TRBD2 (5 bases). Per the germline V gene, CDR1 is SNHLY and CDR2 is FYNNEI. This CDR3 is built from 15 residues. Trimming took off 6 bases at V and 5 bases at J, with 17 bases between the two ends. The CDR3 spells CASSASLWSNNEQFF. The CDR3 bases are TGTGCCAGCAGCGCTAGCTTATGGTCCAACAATGAGCAGTTCTTC.

The CDR3 region has the DNA TGTGCCAGCAGCGGGTACAACCCGGGGGACACTGAAGCTTTCTTT. Its translation is CASSGYNPGDTEAFF. The rearrangement uses TRBV7-2 and TRBJ1-1, with D maybe TRBD1 (5 bases). CDR1 is SGHTA, CDR2 FQGNSA, per germline. The V end lost 5 bases, the J end lost 3 bases, and 16 bases lay between the germline ends. There are 15 residues in the CDR3.

This chain joins TRBV18 and TRBJ1-5, with D unresolved. V lost 3 bases and J 2 bases, leaving 8 bases between the germline ends. This CDR3 spans 14 amino acids. In germline, CDR1 is KGHSH, CDR2 LQKENI. The CDR3 nucleotides are TGTGCCAGCTCACCTGCGCGGGGCAATCAGCCCCAGCATTTT. Its protein is CASSPARGNQPQHF.

At least ten counts were recorded for this clonotype. This chain uses TRBV5-6 with TRBJ2-7; TRBD1 aligns across 8 bases. The CDR3 covers 15 residues. With 0 bases clipped from V and 4 bases from J, the junction kept 6 bases outside the gene matches. Germline-derived CDR1 and CDR2 are SGHDT and YYEEEE. CDR3 sequence (DNA): TGTGCCAGCAGCTTGGTTCCAGGGGGCGAATACGAGCAGTACTTC. Its protein is CASSLVPGGEYEQYF.

The chain carries TRBV5-1 and TRBJ2-7, with no clear D. The CDR3 spans 14 residues. The V gene's germline CDR1 is SGHRS and CDR2 YFSETQ. V dropped 0 bases and J dropped 5 bases, with 12 bases sitting between them. The CDR3 loop is CASSLGPDGNEQYF. CDR3 coding DNA: TGCGCCAGCAGCTTGGGTCCGGACGGCAACGAGCAGTACTTC.

The chain has TRBV6-1 and TRBJ1-1, with a tentative D call TRBD1 (5 bases). This CDR3 is 15 amino acids long. Trimming removed 6 bases at V and 3 bases at J, with 17 bases between. CDR1 is MNHNS and CDR2 is SASEGT in the germline V gene. The CDR3 loop reads CASRLDSIGYTEAFF. The CDR3 DNA is TGTGCCAGCAGGCTTGACAGCATAGGTTACACTGAAGCTTTCTTT.

The rearrangement links TRBV6-1 to TRBJ2-7; perhaps TRBD1 as D (5 bases). There are 15 residues in the CDR3. V was shortened by 9 bases and J by 4 bases, with 22 bases between the two germline ends. Per the germline V gene, CDR1 is MNHNS and CDR2 is SASEGT. For the CDR3, the DNA is TGTGCCAGTTCAAAAAGGGTTGGACAAACTTACGAGCAGTACTTC. Translated: CASSKRVGQTYEQYF.

There are a few counts of this clonotype. The chain recombines TRBV20-1 with TRBJ2-3, with 12 bases matching TRBD2. Germline V lookup: CDR1 DFQATT, CDR2 SNEGSKA (reference sequence). Trimming cost V 7 bases and J 2 bases; bases outside gene matches: 4. CDR3 size: 14 residues. The CDR3, as DNA: TGCAGTGAAAGGACTAGCGGGAACACAGATACGCAGTATTTT. Protein sequence: CSERTSGNTDTQYF.

The chain employs TRBV12-3 or TRBV12-4 and TRBJ1-3, with a tentative D call TRBD1 (5 bases). This CDR3 is built from 15 residues. The V end was cut by 0 bases, the J end by 4 bases, with 10 bases between. DNA for the CDR3: TGTGCCAGCAGTTTAGCAGGGGTTAAAGGAAACACCATATATTTT. The encoded protein is CASSLAGVKGNTIYF.

Here the CDR3 reads CASSPWDSRGTQYF. The CDR3 region has the DNA TGTGCCAGCAGCCCCTGGGACTCGAGGGGGACCCAGTACTTC. V gene TRBV11-2 combines with J gene TRBJ2-5; possibly TRBD2 for D (6 bases). CDR1 and CDR2 from the germline V gene are SGHAT and FQNNGV. V was cut by 5 bases and J by 7 bases, with 17 bases left in between. The CDR3 contains 14 residues.

This clonotype was observed a handful of times. This sequence joins TRBV12-3 or TRBV12-4 and TRBJ1-1; no clear D. V lost 3 bases and J lost 6, with 14 bases in between. This CDR3 comprises 14 residues. The CDR3 here is CASSFQRAGAEAFF. Written as DNA, the CDR3 is TGTGCCAGCAGTTTTCAGAGGGCGGGCGCTGAAGCTTTCTTT.

This sequence joins TRBV4-2 and TRBJ2-7; D possibly corresponds to TRBD1 (5 bases). V lost 2 bases, J lost 1 base, and 12 bases lay in between. Germline values: CDR1 LGHNA, CDR2 YNFKEQ. The CDR3 extends over 15 amino acids. CDR3 region: CASSQYRQGSYEQYF. CDR3 sequence (DNA): TGTGCCAGCAGCCAATATCGGCAGGGTTCCTACGAGCAGTACTTC.

The chain combines TRBV5-1 with TRBJ2-1; no clear D. V was pared by 1 base and J by 10 bases, with 9 bases between. This CDR3 region has 12 residues. Germline CDR1 and CDR2: SGHRS and YFSETQ. The CDR3 reads CASSLIPPEQFF. In DNA form, the CDR3 reads TGCGCCAGCAGCTTGATCCCGCCCGAGCAGTTCTTC.

The gene calls are TRBV2 and TRBJ2-1; D might be TRBD1 (6 bases). CDR1 SNHLY and CDR2 FYNNEI come from the germline V gene. The CDR3 is 14 amino acids. Trimming took off 7 bases at V and 6 bases at J, with 16 bases between the two ends. The CDR3 DNA reads as TGTGCCAGCAATTGGGGGACATTTAGCAATGAGCAGTTCTTC. Protein: CASNWGTFSNEQFF. Together with reference TRBV2 and TRBJ2-1, the CDR3 gives the full variable domain: EPEVTQTPSHQVTQMGQEVILRCVPISNHLYFYWYRQILGQKVEFLVSFYNNEISEKSEIFDDQFSVERPDGSNFTLKIRSTKLEDSAMYFCASNWGTFSNEQFFGPGTRLTVL.

This clonotype showed up just a few times. The chain couples TRBV5-1 to TRBJ2-1; D is ambiguous. The CDR3 covers 14 residues. CDR1 is SGHRS, CDR2 YFSETQ, per germline. Between the trimmed V and J ends, which lost 0 bases and 7 bases, there was a span of 11 bases. The chain's CDR3 is CASSLGVSGNEQFF. The CDR3 DNA reads TGCGCCAGCAGCTTGGGAGTAAGTGGGAATGAGCAGTTCTTC.